The present T cell receptor beta chain was sequenced within a study of blood T cell repertoires in COVID-19. Whole-study context: PBMCs, B-cell-depleted T cells, or T cells were the source of the cDNA or gDNA that made up the material.

Which cohort a participant joined came from the clinical history participants gave. The germline gives CDR1 MNHEY, CDR2 SMNVEV (reference sequence). The CDR3 spans 15 residues. The V segment lost 7 bases and the J segment 7 bases; nucleotides outside the gene matches: 7. Repertoires were generated with immunoSEQ multiplex PCR, while TCRdb's copy carries only in-frame clones and drops some. The sample has 200,000 to 300,000 clones, approximately 89% seen once. The genes are TRBV27 and TRBJ2-1; 13 bases map to TRBD2. The sample comprised PBMCs or T cells enriched from blood (not recorded which). This clonotype was sampled from a woman aged 18-35 years who had recovered from COVID-19. The CDR3 protein is CASTFGLAGVNEQFF. The CDR3 DNA follows: TGTGCCAGCACCTTTGGACTAGCGGGAGTAAATGAGCAGTTCTTC.